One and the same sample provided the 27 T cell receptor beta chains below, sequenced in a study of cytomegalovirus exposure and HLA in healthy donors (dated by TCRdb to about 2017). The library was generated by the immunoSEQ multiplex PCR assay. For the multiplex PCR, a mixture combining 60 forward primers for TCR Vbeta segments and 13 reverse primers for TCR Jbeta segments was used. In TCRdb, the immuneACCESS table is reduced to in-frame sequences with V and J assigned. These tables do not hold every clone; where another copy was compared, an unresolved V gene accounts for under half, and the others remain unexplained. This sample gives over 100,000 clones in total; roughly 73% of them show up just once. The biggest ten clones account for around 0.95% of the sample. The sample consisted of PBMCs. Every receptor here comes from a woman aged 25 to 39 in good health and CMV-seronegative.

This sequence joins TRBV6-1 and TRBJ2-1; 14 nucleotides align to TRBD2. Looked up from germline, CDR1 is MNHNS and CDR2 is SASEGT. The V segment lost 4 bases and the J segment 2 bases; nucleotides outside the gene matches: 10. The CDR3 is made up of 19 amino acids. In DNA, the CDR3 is TGTGCCAGCAGTGGGGGCGGGACTAGCGGGAGAAGGACCTACAATGAGCAGTTCTTC. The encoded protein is CASSGGGTSGRRTYNEQFF.

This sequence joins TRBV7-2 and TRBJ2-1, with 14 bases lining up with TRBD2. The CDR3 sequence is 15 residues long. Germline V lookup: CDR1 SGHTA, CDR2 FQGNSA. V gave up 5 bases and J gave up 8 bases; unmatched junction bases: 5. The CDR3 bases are TGTGCCAGCAGCCCCGGACTAGCGGGGGGATATGAGCAGTTCTTC. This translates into CASSPGLAGGYEQFF.

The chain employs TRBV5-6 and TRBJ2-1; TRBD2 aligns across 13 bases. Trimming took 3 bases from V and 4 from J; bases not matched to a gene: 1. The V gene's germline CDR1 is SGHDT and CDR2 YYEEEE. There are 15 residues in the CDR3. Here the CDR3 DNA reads TGTGCCAGCAGCTGGGGACTAGCGGGGTACAATGAGCAGTTCTTC. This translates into CASSWGLAGYNEQFF. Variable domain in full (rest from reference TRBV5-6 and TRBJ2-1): DAGVTQSPTHLIKTRGQQVTLRCSPKSGHDTVSWYQQALGQGPQFIFQYYEEEERQRGNFPDRFSGHQFPNYSSELNVNALLLGDSALYLCASSWGLAGYNEQFFGPGTRLTVL.

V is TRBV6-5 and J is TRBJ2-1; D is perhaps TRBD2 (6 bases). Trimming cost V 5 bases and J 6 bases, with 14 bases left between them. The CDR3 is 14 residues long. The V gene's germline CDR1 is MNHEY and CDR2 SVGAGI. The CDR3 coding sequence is TGTGCCAGCAGTCCTGCGGGGATAGGCAATGAGCAGTTCTTC. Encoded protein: CASSPAGIGNEQFF.

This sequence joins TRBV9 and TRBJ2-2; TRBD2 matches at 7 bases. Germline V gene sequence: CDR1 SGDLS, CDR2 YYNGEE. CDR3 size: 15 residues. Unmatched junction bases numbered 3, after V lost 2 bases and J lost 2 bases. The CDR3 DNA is TGTGCCAGCAGCGTGGGAGGGTCAAACACCGGGGAGCTGTTTTTT. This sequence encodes CASSVGGSNTGELFF.

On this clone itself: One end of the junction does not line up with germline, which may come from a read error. The CDR3 region is CASSLDGRAEEIQYF. The CDR3 DNA follows: TGTGCCTCCTCCTTGGATGGGAGGGCGGAGGAGATCCAGTACTTC. The chain has TRBV30 and TRBJ2-5; 7 positions agree with TRBD2. Germline CDR1 and CDR2: GTSNPN and SVGIG (reference sequence). This CDR3 contains 15 residues.

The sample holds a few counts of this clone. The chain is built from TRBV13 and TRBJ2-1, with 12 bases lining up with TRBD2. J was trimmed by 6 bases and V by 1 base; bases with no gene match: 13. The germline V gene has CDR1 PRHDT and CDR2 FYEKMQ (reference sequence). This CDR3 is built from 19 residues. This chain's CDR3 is CASSLEAGASSGRANEQFF. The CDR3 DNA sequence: TGTGCCAGCAGCTTAGAAGCGGGGGCCTCTAGCGGGAGGGCCAATGAGCAGTTCTTC.

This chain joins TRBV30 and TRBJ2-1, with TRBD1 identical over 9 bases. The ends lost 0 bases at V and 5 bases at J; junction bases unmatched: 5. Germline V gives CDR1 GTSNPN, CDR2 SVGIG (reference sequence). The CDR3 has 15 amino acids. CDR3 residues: CAWSVGQGLHNEQFF. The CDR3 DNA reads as TGTGCCTGGAGTGTTGGACAGGGGCTACACAATGAGCAGTTCTTC.

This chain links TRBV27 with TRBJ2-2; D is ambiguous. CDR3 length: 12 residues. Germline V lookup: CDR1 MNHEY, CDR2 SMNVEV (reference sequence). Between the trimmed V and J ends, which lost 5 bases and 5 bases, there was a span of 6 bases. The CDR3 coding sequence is TGTGCCAGCAGTATTAAAACCGGGGAGCTGTTTTTT. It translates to CASSIKTGELFF.

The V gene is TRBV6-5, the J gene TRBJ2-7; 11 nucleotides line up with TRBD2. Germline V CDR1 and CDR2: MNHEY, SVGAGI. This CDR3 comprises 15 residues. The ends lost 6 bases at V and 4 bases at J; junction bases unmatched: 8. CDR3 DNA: TGTGCCAGCAGAACGCTAGCGGGGGGTGTATACGAGCAGTACTTC. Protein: CASRTLAGGVYEQYF.

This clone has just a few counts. The CDR3 sequence is CASSLARGRDGEAFF. The CDR3 nucleotides read TGTGCCAGCAGCTTAGCGCGGGGCAGGGACGGCGAAGCTTTCTTT. The chain is built from TRBV7-8 and TRBJ1-1; D is perhaps TRBD1 (5 bases). This CDR3 has 15 residues. V was shortened by 0 bases and J by 8 bases, with 16 bases between the two germline ends. CDR1 and CDR2 from the germline V gene are SGHVS and FQNEAQ.

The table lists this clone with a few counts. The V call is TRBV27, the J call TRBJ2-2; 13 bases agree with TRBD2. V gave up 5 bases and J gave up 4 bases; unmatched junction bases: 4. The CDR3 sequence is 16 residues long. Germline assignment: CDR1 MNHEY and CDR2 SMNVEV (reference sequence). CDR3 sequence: CASSPGLAGVTGELFF. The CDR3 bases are TGTGCCAGCAGTCCAGGACTAGCGGGAGTCACCGGGGAGCTGTTTTTT.

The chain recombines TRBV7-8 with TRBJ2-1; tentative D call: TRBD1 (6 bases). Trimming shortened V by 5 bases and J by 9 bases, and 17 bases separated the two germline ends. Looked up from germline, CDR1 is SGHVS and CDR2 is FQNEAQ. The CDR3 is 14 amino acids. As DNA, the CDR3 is TGTGCCAGCAGCCGGTACCGGGACACCGGTGAGCAGTTCTTC. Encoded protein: CASSRYRDTGEQFF.

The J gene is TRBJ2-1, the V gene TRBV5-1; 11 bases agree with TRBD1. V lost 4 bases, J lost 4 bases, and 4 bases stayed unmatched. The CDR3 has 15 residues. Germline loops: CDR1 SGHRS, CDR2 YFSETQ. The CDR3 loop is CASSPGTGGYNEQFF. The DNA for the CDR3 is TGCGCCAGCAGCCCTGGGACAGGGGGTTACAATGAGCAGTTCTTC.

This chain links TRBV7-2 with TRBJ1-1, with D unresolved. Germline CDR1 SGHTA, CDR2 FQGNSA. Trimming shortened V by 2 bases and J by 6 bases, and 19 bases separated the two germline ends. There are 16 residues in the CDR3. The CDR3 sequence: CASSLIRGTKDAEAFF. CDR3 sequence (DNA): TGTGCCAGCAGCTTAATACGGGGAACGAAAGACGCTGAAGCTTTCTTT.

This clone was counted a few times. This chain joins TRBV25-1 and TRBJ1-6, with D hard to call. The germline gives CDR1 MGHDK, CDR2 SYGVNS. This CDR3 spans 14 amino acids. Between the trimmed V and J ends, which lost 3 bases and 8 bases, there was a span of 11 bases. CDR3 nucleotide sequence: TGTGCCAGCAGTGACGGAGGCAAAGATTCACCCCTCCACTTT. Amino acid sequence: CASSDGGKDSPLHF.

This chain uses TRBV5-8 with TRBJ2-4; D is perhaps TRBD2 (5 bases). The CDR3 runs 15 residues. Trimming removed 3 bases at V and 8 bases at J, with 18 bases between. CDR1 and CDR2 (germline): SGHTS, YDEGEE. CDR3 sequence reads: CASSYSAAGIDIQYF. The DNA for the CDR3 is TGTGCCAGCAGCTATTCGGCAGCCGGGATCGACATTCAGTACTTC.

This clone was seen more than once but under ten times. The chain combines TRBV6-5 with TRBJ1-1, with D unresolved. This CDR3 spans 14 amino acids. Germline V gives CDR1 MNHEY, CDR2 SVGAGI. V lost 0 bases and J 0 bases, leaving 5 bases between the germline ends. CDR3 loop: CASSYSRLNTEAFF. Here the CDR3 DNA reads TGTGCCAGCAGTTACTCGAGGCTGAACACTGAAGCTTTCTTT.

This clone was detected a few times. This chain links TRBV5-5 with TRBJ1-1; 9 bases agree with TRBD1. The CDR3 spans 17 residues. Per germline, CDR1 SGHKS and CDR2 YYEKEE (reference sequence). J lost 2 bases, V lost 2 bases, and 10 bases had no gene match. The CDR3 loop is CASSFYPRTGDNTEAFF. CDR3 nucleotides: TGTGCCAGCAGCTTTTACCCCAGGACAGGGGACAACACTGAAGCTTTCTTT.

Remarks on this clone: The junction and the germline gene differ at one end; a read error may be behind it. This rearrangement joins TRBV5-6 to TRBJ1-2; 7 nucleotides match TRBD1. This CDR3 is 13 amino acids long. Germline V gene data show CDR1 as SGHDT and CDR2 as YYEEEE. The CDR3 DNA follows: TGTGCCAGCAGCTCCGCCGGGACAGTTCCCCGGGACTTC. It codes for CASSSAGTVPRDF.

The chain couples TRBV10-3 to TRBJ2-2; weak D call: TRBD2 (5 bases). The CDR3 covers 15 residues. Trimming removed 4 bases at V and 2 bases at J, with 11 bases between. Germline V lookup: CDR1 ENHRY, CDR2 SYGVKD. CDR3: CAISGGEGNTGELFF. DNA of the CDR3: TGTGCCATCAGTGGGGGAGAGGGAAACACCGGGGAGCTGTTTTTT.

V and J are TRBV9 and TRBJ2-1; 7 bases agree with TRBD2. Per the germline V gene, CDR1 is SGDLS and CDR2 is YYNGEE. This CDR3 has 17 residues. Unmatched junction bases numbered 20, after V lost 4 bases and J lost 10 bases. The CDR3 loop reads CASSPGGASGLMGEQFF. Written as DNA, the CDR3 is TGTGCCAGCAGCCCGGGAGGAGCTAGCGGACTAATGGGGGAGCAGTTCTTC.

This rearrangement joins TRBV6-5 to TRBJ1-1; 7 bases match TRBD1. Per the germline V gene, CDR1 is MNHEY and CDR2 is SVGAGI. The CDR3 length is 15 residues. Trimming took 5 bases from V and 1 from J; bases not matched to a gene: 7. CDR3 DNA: TGTGCCAGCAGTCCCCGGGACAGCAAGAACACTGAAGCTTTCTTT. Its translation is CASSPRDSKNTEAFF.

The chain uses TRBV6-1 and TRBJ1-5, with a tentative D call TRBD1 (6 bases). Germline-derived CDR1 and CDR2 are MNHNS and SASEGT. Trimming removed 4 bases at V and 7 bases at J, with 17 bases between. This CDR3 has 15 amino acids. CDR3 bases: TGTGCCAGCAGTGGGCATGGACAGCGAGGACAGCCCCAGCATTTT. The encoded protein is CASSGHGQRGQPQHF.

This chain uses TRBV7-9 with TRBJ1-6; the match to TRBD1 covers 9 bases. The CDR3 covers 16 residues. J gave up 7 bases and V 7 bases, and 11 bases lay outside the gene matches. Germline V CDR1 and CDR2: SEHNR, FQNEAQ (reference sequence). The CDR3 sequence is CASNLAIGTGNSPLHF. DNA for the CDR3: TGTGCCAGCAATCTTGCTATAGGGACAGGGAATTCACCCCTCCACTTT.

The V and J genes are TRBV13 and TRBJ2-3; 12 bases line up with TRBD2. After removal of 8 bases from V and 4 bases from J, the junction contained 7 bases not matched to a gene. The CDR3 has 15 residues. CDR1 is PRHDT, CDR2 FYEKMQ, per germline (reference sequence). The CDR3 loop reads CASRGLAGSPDTQYF. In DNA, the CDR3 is TGTGCCAGCCGCGGACTAGCGGGGTCCCCAGATACGCAGTATTTT.

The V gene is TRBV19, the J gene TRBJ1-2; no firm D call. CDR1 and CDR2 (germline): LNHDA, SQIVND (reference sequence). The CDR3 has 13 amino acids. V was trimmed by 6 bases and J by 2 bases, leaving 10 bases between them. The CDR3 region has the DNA TGTGCCAGTAGGGGCCTCCCCAACTATGGCTACACCTTC. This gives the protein CASRGLPNYGYTF.